This T cell receptor (beta chain) emerged from a study of CD8 T cells in Susac syndrome. Study at large: Among sequenced Susac syndrome patients, about six had active disease and eight were in remission. When blood was collected, patients with Susac syndrome were therapy-naive, were taking corticosteroids, or were receiving intravenous immunoglobulin alone.

The TEMRA cells underwent FACS enrichment, while the CD8+ and CD4+ T cells underwent negative isolation. Trimming removed 5 bases at V and 1 base at J, with 12 bases between. The CDR3 covers 15 residues. RNA totalling roughly 0.45 to 1 ug underwent reverse transcription with random hexamers. Amplification of TCR beta CDR3 spanned 54 Vbeta and 13 Jbeta via immunoSEQ multiplex PCR. TCRdb used MiXCR to reprocess the immunoSEQ multiplex PCR reads, holding one entry per CDR3 protein. Of around 200,000 distinct CDR3 sequences in the sample, 90% to 97% were seen once. Sequenced: CD4+ T cells from PBMCs. The TCR comes from a human donor with Susac syndrome. The J gene is TRBJ1-3, the V gene TRBV12-3 or TRBV12-4; D unclear. CDR3 DNA sequence: TGTGCCAGCAGTAACGAACCGGGATCTGGAAACACCATATATTTT. Its translation: CASSNEPGSGNTIYF.